This TCR beta chain stems from a study of T cell repertoires in cytomegalovirus infection. Study in general: Recently identified HLA-C-restricted CMV epitopes and well-studied HLA-B-restricted CMV epitopes were used by the study. From public TCR beta signatures came an indication of both CMV infection and matching HLA type. Study-wide findings and caveats: Clonotype analysis showed dominance of the ex vivo response by HLA-C-restricted CMV-specific TCR beta clonotypes.

Points on this clonotype: The target antigen is unknown.

TCRdb itself ran the reads through MiXCR, one entry per CDR3 protein. The table shows some 150,000 distinct CDR3 sequences, with roughly a third occurring only once. The CDR3 spans 12 residues. V lost 5 bases, J lost 0 bases, and 4 bases lay in between. Germline V gene sequence: CDR1 SGHAT, CDR2 FQNNGV. This rearrangement joins TRBV11-2 to TRBJ2-5; D not certain. The source of this sequence is a human donor in good health (CMV status not recorded). Some clones in this sample may be carry-over from other donors' samples. Sequencing used CD8+ T cells from cultured PBMCs, obtained from culture after CMV antigen stimulation. This CDR3 reads CASSLYQETQYF. The DNA for the CDR3 is TGTGCCAGCAGCCTATACCAAGAGACCCAGTACTTC.